This T cell receptor beta chain was recovered during a study of cytomegalovirus exposure and HLA in healthy donors. Findings of the study overall: The study flagged about 150 TCR beta chains as cytomegalovirus-associated.

Primers: 60 Vbeta forward and 13 Jbeta reverse. Sequencing was performed with immunoSEQ multiplex PCR; in TCRdb, only in-frame clones are kept and a portion is missing. The sample consists of about 140,000 clones, approximately 64% of them appearing once. Details on this clone: Its antigen is as yet unknown.

V was cut by 10 bases and J by 0 bases, with 20 bases left in between. Per germline, CDR1 ENHRY and CDR2 SYGVKD. The CDR3 is 16 amino acids. The sequence came from a middle-aged woman in good health and CMV-seronegative. This chain uses TRBV10-3 with TRBJ2-3; tentatively, D is TRBD1 (5 bases). The sample was PBMCs. CDR3 bases: TGTGCCACAGGACACCCAGCTTCCACTAGCACAGATACGCAGTATTTT. Residues: CATGHPASTSTDTQYF.